This TCR beta chain is drawn from a study of CD8+CD57+ T cells in acquired aplastic anemia listed by TCRdb under 2018. In terms of the full investigation: DNA extracted from sorted CD4+ and CD8+ cells had a mean of around 3 ug, with a range of about 0.2 to 30 ug. Mean read counts for healthy donor samples were roughly 10 million for CD4+ cells and roughly 12 million for CD8+ cells. Overall results and qualifications from the work: Although twenty-nine CD8+ CDR3 sequences were shared by patients and controls, these sequences appeared highly expressed in patients and within the immunodominant clones of patients. Patients and healthy controls showed no significant difference in CD8+ Simpson's diversity (P=0.060).

TCR repertoires of sorted CD4+ and CD8+ blood T cells from severe aplastic anemia patients and healthy subjects were deep-sequenced in the study. Ficoll-Paque density gradient centrifugation was used to isolate peripheral blood mononuclear cells. Before DNA extraction, CD4+ and CD8+ T cells were sorted by FACS or by magnetic beads. This clonotype was seen many times. Its antigen remains unidentified. No base quality information exists; no much larger clone differs at one position. Genomic DNA served as template for TCR beta VDJ combination and CDR3 sequence profiling. TCR repertoire sequencing was run on an Illumina HiSeq 2000. The original methods were these. Repertoire assessment relied on Simpson's diversity index, CDR3 size and DJ length profiles, and TRBV/TRBJ rearrangement plots. The immunodominant clone was defined as the most abundant DNA sequence in deep sequencing data. CDR3 amino acid sequences were screened for sharing across subjects and compared with published repertoires and the VDJdb database. The public reads were reprocessed in TCRdb via fastp at Q25 and MiXCR, keeping in-frame beta chains. CDR3 protein sequences are deduplicated, and each keeps its most common genes and DNA. TCRdb's processing, not the authors' own work, is the source of the V and J calls. A total of around 190,000 distinct CDR3 sequences appear in this sample, 54% of them only once. The top ten hold around a sixth of the sample.

According to the germline V gene (reference sequence), CDR1 reads DFQATT and CDR2 reads SNEGSKA. V loses 6 bases of germline sequence and J loses 7 bases, and the interval between the two ends is 15 bases. Spanning cysteine to phenylalanine, the CDR3 consists of 12 amino acids. Only CDR3 DNA remains: 36 bases, in frame from the first base. This clonotype was sampled from a human donor in good health, serving as a control. Material for sequencing was sorted CD4+, CD8+, or CD8+CD57+ T cells (not recorded which) from PBMCs. The sequence is built from TRBV20-1 and TRBJ1-1; the D gene is unclear. Here the CDR3 is given as CSAPHQPLEAFF. Here is the DNA: TGCAGTGCCCCCCATCAGCCGCTTGAAGCTTTCTTT.